These T cell receptor beta chains were read from a single sample in a study of cytomegalovirus exposure and HLA in healthy donors. Profiled with immunoSEQ multiplex PCR; TCRdb holds only in-frame clones, not every one. The sample consists of some 200,000 clones, 80% of them appearing once. Source material: PBMCs. These receptors came from a boy younger than 18 in good health and CMV-seronegative. Both conserved end residues are part of each CDR3. The D gene is left open where the match is weak. The listing skips clone size in some rows; elsewhere it reads once, few, many or a size class.

D | length | J | size | V | DNA | CDR3
NA | 15 | TRBJ2-2 | NA | TRBV6-4 | TGTGCCAGCAGTGACTCGCAAGGAGGTCCCGGGGAGCTGTTTTTT | CASSDSQGGPGELFF
NA | 15 | TRBJ2-5 | NA | TRBV25-1 | TGTGCCAGCAGTGAATTGGGGGGGCTGGGGGAGACCCAGTACTTC | CASSELGGLGETQYF
NA | 12 | TRBJ1-4 | NA | TRBV19 | TGTGCCAGTAGCGAGAGTGCGGAAAAACTGTTTTTT | CASSESAEKLFF
TRBD2 | 15 | TRBJ2-1 | few | TRBV7-2 | TGTGCCAGCAGAAGAGCGGCTAGCGGTTACAATGAGCAGTTCTTC | CASRRAASGYNEQFF
NA | 11 | TRBJ1-4 | few | TRBV4-2 | TGTGCCAGCAGCCAATCGCGCAAACTGTTTTTT | CASSQSRKLFF
TRBD1 | 14 | TRBJ1-1 | few | TRBV5-1 | TGCGCCAGCAGCCCCCAGGGGGCCCGAACTGAAGCTTTCTTT | CASSPQGARTEAFF
NA | 12 | TRBJ2-3 | few | TRBV10-3 | TGTGCCATCAGTGAGTCCGTAGATACGCAGTATTTT | CAISESVDTQYF
TRBD1 | 14 | TRBJ1-1 | NA | TRBV19 | TGTGCCACCCACGATCCGGGACAGGGCACTGAAGCTTTCTTT | CATHDPGQGTEAFF
TRBD2 | 17 | TRBJ2-7 | NA | TRBV10-2 | TGCGCCAGCAGTTATACCCTAGCGGGGGGCCAAACCTACGAGCAGTACTTC | CASSYTLAGGQTYEQYF
TRBD2 | 15 | TRBJ2-1 | NA | TRBV11-3 | TGTGCCAGCAGCCTCCTTAGCGGGAGCAATAATGAGCAGTTCTTC | CASSLLSGSNNEQFF
TRBD2 | 16 | TRBJ2-7 | NA | TRBV7-3 | TGTGCCAGCAGCTTACAAGCGACTAGCGGGAGTTACGAGCAGTACTTC | CASSLQATSGSYEQYF
NA | 14 | TRBJ2-2 | NA | TRBV14 | TGTGCCAGCAGCCAGGTCTCGGGTGGCGGGGAGCTGTTTTTT | CASSQVSGGGELFF
TRBD1 | 16 | TRBJ1-4 | NA | TRBV14 | TGTGCCAGCAGCCAAGATCCCGGACAGGGAGGGGAAAAACTGTTTTTT | CASSQDPGQGGEKLFF
TRBD1 | 15 | TRBJ1-5 | few | TRBV6-1 | TGTGCCAGCAGCCGAACAGGGGGCGAAAGTCAGCCCCAGCATTTT | CASSRTGGESQPQHF
NA | 13 | TRBJ1-1 | NA | TRBV19 | TGTGCCAGTAGTATAGCAGGATTCACTGAAGCTTTCTTT | CASSIAGFTEAFF
NA | 16 | TRBJ2-1 | few | TRBV5-4 | TGTGCCAGCAGCCCCCGGGAAAAGGGCTCCTACAATGAGCAGTTCTTC | CASSPREKGSYNEQFF
TRBD1 | 15 | TRBJ2-7 | NA | TRBV5-4 | TGTGCCAGCAGCAACCGGGACAGGGGCTCCTACGAGCAGTACTTC | CASSNRDRGSYEQYF
TRBD1 | 16 | TRBJ1-4 | NA | TRBV5-1 | TGCGCCAGCAGCTCGACTACGACCGGGACAGTGGAAAAACTGTTTTTT | CASSSTTTGTVEKLFF
TRBD2 | 14 | TRBJ2-7 | few | TRBV6-5 | TGTGCCAGCACCCGGGGGGACGGGGCCTACGAGCAGTACTTC | CASTRGDGAYEQYF
NA | 13 | TRBJ2-7 | NA | TRBV29-1 | TGCAGCGTTGAGTCGGGTCAGGGGTACGAGCAGTACTTC | CSVESGQGYEQYF
TRBD1 | 17 | TRBJ1-6 | NA | TRBV28 | TGTGCCAGCAGAAATCGGTTTGACAGGGGGCTCGATTCACCCCTCCACTTT | CASRNRFDRGLDSPLHF
NA | 11 | TRBJ2-5 | NA | TRBV29-1 | TGCAGCGTTGAAGACCTAGAGACCCAGTACTTC | CSVEDLETQYF